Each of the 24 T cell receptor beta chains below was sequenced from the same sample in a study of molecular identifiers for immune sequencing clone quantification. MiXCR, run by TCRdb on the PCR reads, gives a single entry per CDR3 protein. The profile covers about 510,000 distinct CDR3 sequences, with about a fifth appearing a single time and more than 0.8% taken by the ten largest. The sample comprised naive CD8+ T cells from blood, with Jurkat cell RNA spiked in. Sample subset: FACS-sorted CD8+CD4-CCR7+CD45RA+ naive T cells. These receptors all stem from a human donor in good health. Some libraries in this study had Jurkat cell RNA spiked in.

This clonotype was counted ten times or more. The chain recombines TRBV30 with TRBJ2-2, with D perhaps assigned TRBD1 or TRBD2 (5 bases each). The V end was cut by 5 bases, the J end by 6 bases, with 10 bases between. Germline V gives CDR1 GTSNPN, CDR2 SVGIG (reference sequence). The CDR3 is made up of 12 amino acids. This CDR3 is CAWAGSPGELFF. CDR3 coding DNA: TGTGCCTGGGCAGGGAGTCCCGGGGAGCTGTTTTTT.

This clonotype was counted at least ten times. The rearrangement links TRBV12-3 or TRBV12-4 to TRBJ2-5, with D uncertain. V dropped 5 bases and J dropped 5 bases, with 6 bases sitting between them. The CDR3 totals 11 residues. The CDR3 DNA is TGTGCCAGCAGTCCTGACGAGACCCAGTACTTC. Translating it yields CASSPDETQYF.

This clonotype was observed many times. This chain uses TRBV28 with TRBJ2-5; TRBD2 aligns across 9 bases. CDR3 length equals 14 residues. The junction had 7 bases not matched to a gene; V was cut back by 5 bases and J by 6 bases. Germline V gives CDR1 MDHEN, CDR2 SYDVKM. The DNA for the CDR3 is TGTGCCAGCAGTCCGCGGGAGGGCCCGCAGACCCAGTACTTC. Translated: CASSPREGPQTQYF.

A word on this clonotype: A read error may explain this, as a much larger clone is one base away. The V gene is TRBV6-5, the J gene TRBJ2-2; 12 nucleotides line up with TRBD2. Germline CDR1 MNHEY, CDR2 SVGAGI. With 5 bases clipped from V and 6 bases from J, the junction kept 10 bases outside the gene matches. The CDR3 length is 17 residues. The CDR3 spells CASSPNLAGGLAGELFF. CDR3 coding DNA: TGTGCCAGCAGTCCTAACCTAGCGGGAGGGCTCGCCGGGGAGCTGTTTTTT.

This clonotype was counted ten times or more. CDR3 sequence: CSVEGEKGTDTQYF. DNA of the CDR3: TGCAGCGTTGAGGGGGAAAAAGGAACAGATACGCAGTATTTT. The J gene is TRBJ2-3, the V gene TRBV29-1; D could derive from TRBD1 or TRBD2 (5 bases each). The V and J ends lost 3 bases and 3 bases respectively, with 13 bases between them. There are 14 residues in the CDR3. CDR1 is SQVTM and CDR2 is ANQGSEA in the germline V gene.

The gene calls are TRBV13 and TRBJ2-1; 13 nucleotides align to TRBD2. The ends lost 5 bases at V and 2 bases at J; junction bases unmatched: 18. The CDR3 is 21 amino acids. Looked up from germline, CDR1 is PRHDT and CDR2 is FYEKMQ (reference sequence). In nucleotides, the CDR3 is TGTGCCAGCAGCCGATATTTAGGACTAGCGGGAGACGGGCTCACCTACAATGAGCAGTTCTTC. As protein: CASSRYLGLAGDGLTYNEQFF.

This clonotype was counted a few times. CDR3 in amino acids: CASGQKPQHF. The DNA for the CDR3 is TGTGCCAGCGGTCAAAAGCCCCAGCATTTT. The chain links TRBV12-3 or TRBV12-4 to TRBJ1-5; D gene ambiguous. The CDR3 covers 10 residues. The ends were cut back, 8 bases at V and 8 bases at J, with 7 bases in the middle.

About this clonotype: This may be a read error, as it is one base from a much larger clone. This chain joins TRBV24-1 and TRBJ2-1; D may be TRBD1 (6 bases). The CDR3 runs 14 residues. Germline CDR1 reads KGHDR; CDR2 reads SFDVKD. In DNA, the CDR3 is TGTGCCACCAGCCCTCGGACAGCCTACAATGAGCGGTTCTTC. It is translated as CATSPRTAYNERFF.

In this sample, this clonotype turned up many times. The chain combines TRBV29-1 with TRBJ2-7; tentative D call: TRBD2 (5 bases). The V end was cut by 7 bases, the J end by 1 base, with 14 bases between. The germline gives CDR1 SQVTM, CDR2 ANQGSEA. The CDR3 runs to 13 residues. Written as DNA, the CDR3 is TGCAGCGACCTCAAGCTAGCATCCTACGAGCAGTACTTC. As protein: CSDLKLASYEQYF.

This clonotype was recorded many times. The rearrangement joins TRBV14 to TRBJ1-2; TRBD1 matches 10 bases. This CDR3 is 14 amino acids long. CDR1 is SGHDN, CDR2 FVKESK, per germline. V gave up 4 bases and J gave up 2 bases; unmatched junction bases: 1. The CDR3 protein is CASSPDRGNYGYTF. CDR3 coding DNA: TGTGCCAGCAGCCCGGACAGGGGGAACTATGGCTACACCTTC.

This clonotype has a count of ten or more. This chain's CDR3 is CASSPMMVGTEAFF. DNA for the CDR3: TGTGCCAGCAGCCCCATGATGGTAGGCACTGAAGCTTTCTTT. The V call is TRBV3-1, the J call TRBJ1-1; no definite D call. The CDR3 has 14 amino acids. Per the germline V gene, CDR1 is LGHDT and CDR2 is YNNKEL (reference sequence). Trimming took off 4 bases at V and 4 bases at J, with 13 bases between the two ends.

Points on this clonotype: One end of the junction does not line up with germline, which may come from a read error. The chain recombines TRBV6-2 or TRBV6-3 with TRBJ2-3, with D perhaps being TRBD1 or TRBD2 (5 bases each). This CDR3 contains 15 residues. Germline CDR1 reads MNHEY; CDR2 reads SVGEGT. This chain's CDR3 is CASSYGGSMTDTRYF. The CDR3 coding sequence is TGTGCCAGCAGTTACGGTGGGAGTATGACAGATACGCGGTATTTT.

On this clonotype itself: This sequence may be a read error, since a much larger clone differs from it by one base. The CDR3 loop is CASSRTRTDEKLFF. CDR3 nucleotide sequence: TGTGCCAGCAGTCGAACCCGGACAGATGAAAAACTGTTTTTT. This rearrangement joins TRBV6-5 to TRBJ1-4; D is perhaps TRBD1 (6 bases). V was shortened by 5 bases and J by 6 bases, with 13 bases between the two germline ends. The germline V gene encodes CDR1 MNHEY and CDR2 SVGAGI. The length of the CDR3 is 14 residues.

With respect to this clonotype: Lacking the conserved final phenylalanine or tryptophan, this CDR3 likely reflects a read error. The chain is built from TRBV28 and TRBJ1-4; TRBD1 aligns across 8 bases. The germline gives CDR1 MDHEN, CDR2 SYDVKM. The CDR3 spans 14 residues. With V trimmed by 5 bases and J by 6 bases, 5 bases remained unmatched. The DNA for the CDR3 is TGTGCCAGCAGTCCTGGACAGGGTGATGAAAAACTGTTTGTC. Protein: CASSPGQGDEKLFV.

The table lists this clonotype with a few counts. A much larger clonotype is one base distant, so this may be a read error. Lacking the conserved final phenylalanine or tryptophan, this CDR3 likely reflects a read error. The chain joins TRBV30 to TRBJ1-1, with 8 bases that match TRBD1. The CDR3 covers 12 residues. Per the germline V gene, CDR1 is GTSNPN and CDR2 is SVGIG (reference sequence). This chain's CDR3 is CALEGQGPEAFL. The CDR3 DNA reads TGTGCATTAGAAGGACAGGGACCTGAAGCTTTCCTT.

The CDR3 DNA is TGTGCCAGCAGCCATTCCGGGACAGGGTACAATGAGCAGTTCTTC. Its protein product is CASSHSGTGYNEQFF. This rearrangement joins TRBV16 to TRBJ2-1; 9 bases map to TRBD1. From germline, CDR1 is KGHSY and CDR2 FQNENV. The J segment lost 4 bases and the V segment lost 3 bases, leaving 4 bases of the junction unmatched. The CDR3 spans 15 residues.

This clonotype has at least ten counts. Here the CDR3 reads CASSLLAEDQETQYF. The CDR3 DNA follows: TGTGCCAGCAGCTTACTAGCGGAGGACCAAGAGACCCAGTACTTC. This sequence joins TRBV7-2 and TRBJ2-5, with TRBD2 matching over 7 bases. The CDR3 sequence is 15 residues long. Unmatched junction bases numbered 3, after V lost 2 bases and J lost 0 bases. Germline CDR1 SGHTA, CDR2 FQGNSA.

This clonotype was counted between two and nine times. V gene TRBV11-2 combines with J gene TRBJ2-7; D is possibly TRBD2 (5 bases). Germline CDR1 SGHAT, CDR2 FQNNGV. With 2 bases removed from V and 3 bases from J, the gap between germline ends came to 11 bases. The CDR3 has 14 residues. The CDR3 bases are TGTGCCAGCAGCTTATTTTCGGGGATCTACGAGCAGTACTTC. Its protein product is CASSLFSGIYEQYF.

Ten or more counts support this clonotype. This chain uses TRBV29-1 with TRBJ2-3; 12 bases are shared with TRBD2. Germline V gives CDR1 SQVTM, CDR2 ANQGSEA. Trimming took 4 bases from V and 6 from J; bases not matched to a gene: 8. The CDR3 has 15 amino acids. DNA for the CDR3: TGCAGCGTTGCTTCTAGCGGGAGGGGCATGGATACGCAGTATTTT. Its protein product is CSVASSGRGMDTQYF.

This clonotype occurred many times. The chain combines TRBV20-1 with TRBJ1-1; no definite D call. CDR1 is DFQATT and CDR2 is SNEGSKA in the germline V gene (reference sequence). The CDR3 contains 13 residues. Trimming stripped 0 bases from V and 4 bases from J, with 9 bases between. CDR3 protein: CSAREVLGTEAFF. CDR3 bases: TGCAGTGCTAGAGAGGTGCTGGGCACTGAAGCTTTCTTT.

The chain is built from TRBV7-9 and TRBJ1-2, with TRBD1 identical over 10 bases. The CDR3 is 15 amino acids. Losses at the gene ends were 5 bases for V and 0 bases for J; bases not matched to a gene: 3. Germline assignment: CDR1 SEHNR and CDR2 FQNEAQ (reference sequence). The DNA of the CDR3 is TGTGCCAGCAGCCCCGGGACAGGGGCTAACTATGGCTACACCTTC. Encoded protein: CASSPGTGANYGYTF.

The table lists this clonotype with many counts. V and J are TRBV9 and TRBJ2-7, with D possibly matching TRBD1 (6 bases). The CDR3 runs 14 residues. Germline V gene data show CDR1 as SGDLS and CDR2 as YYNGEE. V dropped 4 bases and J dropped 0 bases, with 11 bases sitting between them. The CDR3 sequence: CASSPSRGSYEQYF. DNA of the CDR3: TGTGCCAGCAGCCCGAGCAGGGGCTCCTACGAGCAGTACTTC.

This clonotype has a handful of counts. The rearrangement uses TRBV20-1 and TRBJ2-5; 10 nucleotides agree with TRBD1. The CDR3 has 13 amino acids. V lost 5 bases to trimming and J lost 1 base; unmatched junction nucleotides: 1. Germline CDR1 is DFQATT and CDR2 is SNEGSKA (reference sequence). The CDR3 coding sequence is TGCAGTGCTCGGGACAGGGGCCAAGAGACCCAGTACTTC. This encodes CSARDRGQETQYF.

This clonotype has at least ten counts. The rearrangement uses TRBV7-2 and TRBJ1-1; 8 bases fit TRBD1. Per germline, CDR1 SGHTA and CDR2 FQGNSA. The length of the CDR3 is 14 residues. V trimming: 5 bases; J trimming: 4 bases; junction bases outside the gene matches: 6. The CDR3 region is CASSPWTGSTEAFF. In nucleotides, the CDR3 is TGTGCCAGCAGCCCCTGGACAGGGAGCACTGAAGCTTTCTTT.